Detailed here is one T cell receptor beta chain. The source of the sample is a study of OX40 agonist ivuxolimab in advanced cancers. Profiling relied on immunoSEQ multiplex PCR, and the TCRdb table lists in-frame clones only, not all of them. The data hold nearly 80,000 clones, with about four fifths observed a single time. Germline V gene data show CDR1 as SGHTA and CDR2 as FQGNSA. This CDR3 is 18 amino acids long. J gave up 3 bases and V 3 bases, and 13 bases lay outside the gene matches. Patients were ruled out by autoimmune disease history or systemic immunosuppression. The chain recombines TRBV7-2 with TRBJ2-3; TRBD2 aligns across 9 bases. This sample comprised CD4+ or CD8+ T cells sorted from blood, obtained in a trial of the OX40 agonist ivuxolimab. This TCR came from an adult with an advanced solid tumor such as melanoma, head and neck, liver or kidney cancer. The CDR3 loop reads CASSFLGSGRQTTDTQYF. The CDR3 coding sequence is TGTGCCAGCAGCTTTCTCGGTAGCGGGAGACAAACGACAGATACGCAGTATTTT.